This passage covers 6 T cell receptor beta chains from one sample sequenced in a study of T cells in Graves' hyperthyroidism and ophthalmopathy. Amplification targeted TCR beta CDR3 regions from RNA transcripts. The HTBI primer set drove a first-round RT-PCR of the TCR CDR3. Via MiXCR, TCRdb re-called the multiplex PCR reads, giving one row per CDR3 protein. The data contain around 300,000 distinct CDR3 sequences, about 15% of them singletons. Sequencing input: blood. The receptors stem from a woman under 40 with Graves' hyperthyroidism.

This clonotype was picked up many times. V and J are TRBV28 and TRBJ2-4, with 7 bases fitting TRBD1. In germline, CDR1 is MDHEN, CDR2 SYDVKM. J gave up 8 bases and V 6 bases, and 10 bases lay outside the gene matches. There are 14 residues in the CDR3. The CDR3 loop is CASSPSDRVDIQYF. CDR3 coding DNA: TGTGCCAGCAGCCCGTCCGACAGGGTAGACATTCAGTACTTC.

In DNA form, the CDR3 reads TGTGCCTGGAGTGTACAGGGACGGGACGAGCAGTACTTC. Amino acids: CAWSVQGRDEQYF. The chain couples TRBV30 to TRBJ2-7; maybe TRBD1 (6 bases). Germline V CDR1 and CDR2: GTSNPN, SVGIG (reference sequence). This CDR3 is 13 amino acids long. The V end lost 0 bases, the J end lost 5 bases, and 11 bases lay between the germline ends.

This clonotype was seen repeatedly, ten times or more. The chain uses TRBV18 and TRBJ2-3; D gene uncertain. The CDR3 covers 15 residues. Germline CDR1 reads KGHSH; CDR2 reads LQKENI. Trimming removed 3 bases from V and 0 bases from J, with 10 bases in between. This chain's CDR3 is CASSPTAGSTDTQYF. CDR3 DNA sequence: TGTGCCAGCTCACCCACAGCTGGTAGCACAGATACGCAGTATTTT.

This clonotype came up a few times. J is TRBJ2-5 and V is TRBV3-1; possibly TRBD1 or TRBD2 for D (5 bases each). Germline V CDR1 and CDR2: LGHDT, YNNKEL (reference sequence). This CDR3 is 15 amino acids long. Trimming removed 5 bases at V and 4 bases at J, with 17 bases between. The CDR3 nucleotides are TGTGCCAGCAGCAGCGAAGGGACGCCGGGAGAGACCCAGTACTTC. Protein product: CASSSEGTPGETQYF.

This clonotype has a handful of counts. This chain connects TRBV5-1 to TRBJ2-1; 7 bases agree with TRBD2. V lost 0 bases, J lost 8 bases, and 11 bases stayed unmatched. The CDR3 loop spans 16 amino acids. Germline assignment: CDR1 SGHRS and CDR2 YFSETQ. Written as DNA, the CDR3 is TGCGCCAGCAGCTTGGGTGTTGGCGGGAGATTCGATGAGCAGTTCTTC. Its translation: CASSLGVGGRFDEQFF.

This clonotype has a count of ten or more. This chain links TRBV29-1 with TRBJ1-1, with D unclear. The V and J ends lost 3 bases and 3 bases respectively, with 11 bases between them. Germline V gives CDR1 SQVTM, CDR2 ANQGSEA. This CDR3 spans 13 amino acids. The DNA of the CDR3 is TGCAGCGTTGACAGGTGGGGAGACACTGAAGCTTTCTTT. Protein sequence: CSVDRWGDTEAFF.